The clone carrying this T cell receptor beta chain has a count of ten or more. Possible read error: a much larger clone is one base away. This sample stems from a study of metastatic and nonmetastatic thyroid tumors. Study details: For malignant and benign thyroid patients, tumor or nodule tissue and blood were the sources whose repertoires were compared.

Through MiXCR, TCRdb re-clonotyped the PCR reads. Of 20,000 to 25,000 clones listed, around 20% are singletons. V lost 6 bases and J lost 6, with 12 bases in between. This CDR3 has 12 amino acids. The germline gives CDR1 WSHSY, CDR2 SAAADI. Every patient was untreated before thyroid surgery. What was sequenced was blood. The V call is TRBV10-2, the J call TRBJ2-7; TRBD1 is a possible D gene (5 bases). This TCR was sampled from a male donor with papillary thyroid cancer or a benign thyroid nodule (not recorded which). Some clones in this sample may be carry-over from other donors' samples. The CDR3 is CASRGVTCEQYF. Here the CDR3 DNA reads TGCGCCAGCAGAGGGGTTACCTGCGAGCAGTACTTC.